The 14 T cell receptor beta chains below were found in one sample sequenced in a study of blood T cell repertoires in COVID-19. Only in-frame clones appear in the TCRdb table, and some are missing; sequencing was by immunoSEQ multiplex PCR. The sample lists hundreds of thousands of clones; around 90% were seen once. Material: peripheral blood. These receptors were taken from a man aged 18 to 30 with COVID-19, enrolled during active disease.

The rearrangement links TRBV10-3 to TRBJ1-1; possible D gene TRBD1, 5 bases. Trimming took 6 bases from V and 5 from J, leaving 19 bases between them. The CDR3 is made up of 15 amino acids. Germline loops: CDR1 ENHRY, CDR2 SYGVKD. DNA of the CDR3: TGTGCCATCAGCCCCACAGGTGAGGGAGGGACTGAAGCTTTCTTT. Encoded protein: CAISPTGEGGTEAFF.

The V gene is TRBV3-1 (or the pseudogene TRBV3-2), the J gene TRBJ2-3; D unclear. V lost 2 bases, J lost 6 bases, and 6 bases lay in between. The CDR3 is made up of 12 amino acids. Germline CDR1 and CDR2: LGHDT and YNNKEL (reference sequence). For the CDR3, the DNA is TGTGCCAGCAGCCAAACGGAGGATACGCAGTATTTT. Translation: CASSQTEDTQYF.

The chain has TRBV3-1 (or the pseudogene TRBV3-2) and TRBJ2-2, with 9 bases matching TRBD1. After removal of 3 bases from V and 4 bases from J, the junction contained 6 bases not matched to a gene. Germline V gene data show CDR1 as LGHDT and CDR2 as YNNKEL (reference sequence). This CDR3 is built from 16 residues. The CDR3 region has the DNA TGTGCCAGCAGCCACCCGGGACAGGGCCCCACCGGGGAGCTGTTTTTT. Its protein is CASSHPGQGPTGELFF.

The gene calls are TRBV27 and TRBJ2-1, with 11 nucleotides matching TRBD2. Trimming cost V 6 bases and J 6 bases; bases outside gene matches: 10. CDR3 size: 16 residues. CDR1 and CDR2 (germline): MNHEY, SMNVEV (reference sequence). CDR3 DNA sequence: TGTGCCAGCAGGGTAGCGGGGGGGCTGGCGAGCAATGAGCAGTTCTTC. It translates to CASRVAGGLASNEQFF.

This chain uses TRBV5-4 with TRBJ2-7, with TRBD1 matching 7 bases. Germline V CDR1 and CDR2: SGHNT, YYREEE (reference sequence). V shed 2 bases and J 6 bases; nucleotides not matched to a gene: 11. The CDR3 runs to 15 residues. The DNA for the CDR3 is TGTGCCAGCAGCTTTTATCAACCGGGACAGACCGAGCAGTACTTC. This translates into CASSFYQPGQTEQYF.

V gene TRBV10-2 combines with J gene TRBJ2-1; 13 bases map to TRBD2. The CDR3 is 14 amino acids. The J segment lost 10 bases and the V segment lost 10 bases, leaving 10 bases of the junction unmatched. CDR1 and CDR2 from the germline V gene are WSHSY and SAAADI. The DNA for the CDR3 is TGCGCCACCTCACTAGCGGGGGGGCTCGGGGAGCAGTTCTTC. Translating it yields CATSLAGGLGEQFF.

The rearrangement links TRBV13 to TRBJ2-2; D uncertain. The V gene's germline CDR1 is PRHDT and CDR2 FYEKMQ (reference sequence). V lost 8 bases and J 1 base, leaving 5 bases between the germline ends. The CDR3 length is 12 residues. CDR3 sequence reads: CASLQNTGELFF. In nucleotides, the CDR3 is TGTGCCAGCTTACAGAACACCGGGGAGCTGTTTTTT.

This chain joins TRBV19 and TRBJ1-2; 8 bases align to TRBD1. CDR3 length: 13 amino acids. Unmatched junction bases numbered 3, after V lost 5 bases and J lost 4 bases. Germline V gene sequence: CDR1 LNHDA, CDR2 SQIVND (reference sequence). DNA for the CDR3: TGTGCCAGTAGTGTGGGACAGGCCTATGGCTACACCTTC. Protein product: CASSVGQAYGYTF.

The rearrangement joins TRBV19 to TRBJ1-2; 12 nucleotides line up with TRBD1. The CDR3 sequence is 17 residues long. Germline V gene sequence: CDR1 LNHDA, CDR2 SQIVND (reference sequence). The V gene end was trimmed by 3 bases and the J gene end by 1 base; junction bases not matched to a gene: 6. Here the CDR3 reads CASSMGDRGRFNYGYTF. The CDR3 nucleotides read TGTGCCAGTAGTATGGGGGACAGGGGGCGCTTTAACTATGGCTACACCTTC.

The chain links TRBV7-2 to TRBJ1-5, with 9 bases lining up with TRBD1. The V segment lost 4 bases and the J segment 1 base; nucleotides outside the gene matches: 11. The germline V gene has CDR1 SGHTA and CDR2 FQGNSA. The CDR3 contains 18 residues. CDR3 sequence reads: CASSSTGQGKMSNQPQHF. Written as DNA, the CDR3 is TGTGCCAGCAGCTCAACGGGACAGGGTAAGATGAGCAATCAGCCCCAGCATTTT.

The CDR3 here is CASSYRGDADTQYF. CDR3 in DNA: TGTGCCAGCAGTTACCGGGGAGATGCGGATACGCAGTATTTT. The V and J genes are TRBV6-5 and TRBJ2-3; weak D call: TRBD2 (5 bases). There are 14 residues in the CDR3. Per the germline V gene, CDR1 is MNHEY and CDR2 is SVGAGI. The V gene lost 2 bases and the J gene lost 6 bases, with 12 bases spanning the gap.

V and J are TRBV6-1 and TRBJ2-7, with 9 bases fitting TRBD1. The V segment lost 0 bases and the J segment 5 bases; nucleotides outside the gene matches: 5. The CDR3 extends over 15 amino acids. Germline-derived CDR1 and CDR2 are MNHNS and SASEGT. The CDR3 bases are TGTGCCAGCAGTGAAGCTCCGGGACAGGGACACGAGCAGTACTTC. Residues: CASSEAPGQGHEQYF.

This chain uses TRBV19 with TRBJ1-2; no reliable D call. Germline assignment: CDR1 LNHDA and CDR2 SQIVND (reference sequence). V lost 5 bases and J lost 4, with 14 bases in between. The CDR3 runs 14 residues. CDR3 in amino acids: CASSEGRLSYGYTF. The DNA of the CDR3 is TGTGCCAGTAGTGAGGGCCGGTTATCCTATGGCTACACCTTC.

CDR3: CASGQQGASRETQYF. The CDR3 DNA reads TGTGCCAGCGGACAACAGGGGGCGTCGAGGGAGACCCAGTACTTC. The J gene is TRBJ2-5, the V gene TRBV5-4; 9 bases line up with TRBD1. The junction had 12 bases not matched to a gene; V was cut back by 7 bases and J by 5 bases. The CDR3 sequence is 15 residues long. Looked up from germline, CDR1 is SGHNT and CDR2 is YYREEE (reference sequence).